This record looks at one TCR beta chain sequence and its context. What this receptor recognizes is not known. Base qualities are not recorded, but no much larger clone differs from it by a single base. This entry belongs to a study of shared clonotypes between healthy human individuals (TCRdb year 2020). Some background on the complete study: The cohort included three men and a couple of women between 18 and 49 years of age. Per donor, three plates each were used for CD4 naive and CD4 memory, two for CD8 naive, and one for CD8 memory. Blood TCR repertoires of five healthy adults were deeply sequenced to estimate repertoire size and the extent of clonotype sharing between individuals. Different laboratories and diverse techniques were used to prepare libraries and sequence TCR repertoires, to increase sequencing depth and limit assay-specific biases. Between about 0.9 and 9 billion PBMCs per donor were obtained by leukapheresis.

Healthy HIV-negative adults with no recently reported acute infections or vaccinations were included as donors. Only Caucasian adults living in Nashville, Tennessee, USA were represented among the donors. Magnetic negative selection was used to enrich CD4+ T cells, after which naive cells were positively selected on CD45RA and the negative fraction became the memory subset. Blood was collected by leukapheresis, and PBMCs were isolated by Ficoll-Histopaque density gradient centrifugation and then cryopreserved in liquid nitrogen vapor phase. Analytical flow cytometry was used to check the purity and quantity of every magnetically sorted T cell population. From each sorted fraction, genomic DNA was isolated and quantified by UV absorbance on a Nanodrop 2000c. Trimming removed 6 bases from V and 7 bases from J; the gene matches leave 18 bases unexplained. The CDR3 runs 18 residues from the cysteine to the phenylalanine. CDR3 DNA is the only sequence kept; it has 54 bases, read in frame from the first base. The germline V gene specifies SNHLY as CDR1 and FYNNEI as CDR2.

What the authors observed across the whole study: Across a few donors, around 5% of naive CD4, approximately 3.5% of naive CD8, 2.3% of memory CD4, and approximately 0.4% of memory CD8 clonotypes were shared. Higher generation probabilities were observed for clonotypes shared by all four sorted-subset donors than for non-shared clonotypes. Estimated clonotype richness was generally larger for naive than for memory subsets. Based on pairwise subsampling, the degree of clonotype sharing among donors was expected to be affected by sequencing depth. Incomplete sequencing was indicated by rarefaction of sorted-subset datasets, despite the large sequencing depth. Sampling was restricted to blood, and TCR repertoires in tissue are likely to differ from TCR repertoires in blood. The small number of donors limited the genetic and exposure-history diversity represented.

Using the deep immunoSEQ assay, multiplex PCR amplified TCR CDR3 regions from genomic DNA. Genomic DNA extracted from each cell subset was distributed evenly over all wells of several immunoSEQ 96-well plates, and each plate served as one replicate. For sorted subsets, around 0.2 ug of genomic DNA, equivalent to 30,000 or so T cell genomes, went into each replicate PCR. Purified libraries were quantified with a Qubit 3.0 fluorometer, sized on a Bioanalyzer 2100, and re-quantified with the KAPA Library Quantification kit. Every immunoSEQ 96-well plate was sequenced on a dedicated single-read 150-cycle Illumina NextSeq 550 flow cell. As for the authors' bioinformatics: Because only junctional sequences without quality scores were contained in the immunoSEQ output, filtering matching that applied to full-length reads could not be performed. Sequences were annotated with PyIR, a Python wrapper for IgBLAST v1.9, using IMGT germline references to assign V/J genes and CDR3. Reads were filtered out if the reads had weak V/J assignments (E-value above 1e-6), no CDR3, stop codons, out-of-frame junctions, or ambiguous translated residues. V3J clonotypes were defined by identical inferred V gene, J gene, and CDR3 amino acid sequence. To compute the percentage overlap between repertoires, the number of shared unique clonotypes was divided by the size of the smaller repertoire. Three approaches were used to assess repertoire richness: RTK rarefaction, the Chao1 estimator, and Recon v2.1 estimates of unobserved clonotypes. Generation probabilities for all TCRbeta clonotypes obtained by the gDNA method from a few donors were computed using OLGA. This immuneACCESS table, as held by TCRdb, lists in-frame sequences with V and J called but not all clones. Of the missing ones, under half trace to an unresolved V gene in checked studies; the others have no known cause. D and trimming come from the DNA, and the V and J calls and clone size come from that table. Across this sample there are about a million clones, with more than 75% seen only once. The ten largest clones capture about 1.5% of the sample.

The sequence joins TRBV2 to TRBJ2-1, with 10 central nucleotides matching TRBD1. This TCR derives from a man aged 18 to 30 in good health. The sample taken for sequencing was memory CD4+ T cells sorted from blood. The cell subset or site tag for this specimen amounts to: CD45RA-negative fraction. The DNA sequence is TGTGCCAGCAGCAAGGGTCGTTGGGGGACAGGGGACTCGAATGAGCAGTTCTTC. This gives the protein CASSKGRWGTGDSNEQFF.